The rows below give T cell receptor beta chains drawn from one sample of a study of cytomegalovirus exposure and HLA in healthy donors. Generated by immunoSEQ multiplex PCR, the TCRdb table keeps only in-frame clones and is missing some. The repertoire holds some 160,000 clones, around 73% seen once, with 5% to 5.5% in the top ten. Source material: PBMCs. The origin of the receptors is a woman between 18 and 29 years old in good health and CMV-seropositive. The conserved cysteine and the conserved F or W are not part of the CDR3 here. Fields, in order: J gene, V gene, CDR3 protein.

TRBJ2-7 TRBV28 SSIGTAGDRYEQY
TRBJ1-1 TRBV18 ASSPGYTEAF
TRBJ2-2 TRBV7-3 ASSWAGTANTGELF
TRBJ2-7 TRBV27 ASRSDRASYEQY
TRBJ2-7 TRBV18 ASSPPDRSYEQY
TRBJ2-5 TRBV27 ASGRLAGGPRLETQY
TRBJ1-1 TRBV7-9 ASSLEGAVPMVF
TRBJ1-5 TRBV7-2 ASTLDRLQPQH
TRBJ1-1 TRBV7-9 ASSAISGTGSTEAF
TRBJ2-5 TRBV5-1 ASRGLNQETQY
TRBJ1-6 TRBV9 ASSDQGIGSPLH
TRBJ1-2 TRBV10-3 AIQSETWGYT
TRBJ1-2 TRBV4-2 ASSQDSQGGYT
TRBJ2-5 TRBV2 ASSEDLETSGVRAETQY
TRBJ2-7 TRBV27 ASSQKTGVGEEQY
TRBJ1-5 TRBV28 ASSADQGVRQPQH
TRBJ2-7 TRBV7-9 SSSLQAYEQY
TRBJ1-1 TRBV7-9 ASSLDRGEAF
TRBJ1-1 TRBV7-8 ASSLVGGMSYGEAF
TRBJ2-1 TRBV27 ASSVTRDKDEGEQF
TRBJ1-2 TRBV2 ASSESQGAGGYT
TRBJ2-7 TRBV6-5 ASSYQPGQGDEQY
TRBJ2-4 TRBV5-5 ASSNRVNIQY
TRBJ1-6 TRBV5-6 ASSSAGSRAFNSPLH
TRBJ1-5 TRBV7-8 ASGQQGASNQPQH
TRBJ2-7 TRBV4-1 ASSAQRGGYEQY
TRBJ2-3 TRBV30 AWSVFKGTDTQY
TRBJ2-1 TRBV5-8 ASSLHLAKGEQF
TRBJ2-3 TRBV5-1 ASSRRLAGGTDTQY
TRBJ1-5 TRBV5-5 ASSLGAKGNQPQH